Listed here are 2 T cell receptor beta chains from one sample, sequenced in a study of early T cells in non-severe SARS-CoV-2 infection. A single record per CDR3 protein comes from TCRdb applying MiXCR to the 5' RACE reads. Of approximately 50,000 distinct CDR3 sequences listed, approximately 8.5% were seen once; the top ten hold 14% to 15%. The sequencing sample was made of whole blood. The source of these receptors is an adult who was a healthcare worker with PCR-confirmed SARS-CoV-2 infection or an uninfected control (not recorded which).

This clonotype occurred a few times. This rearrangement joins TRBV4-3 to TRBJ2-7; the D gene is possibly TRBD1 (6 bases). The CDR3 totals 15 residues. CDR1 LGHNA and CDR2 YSLEER come from the germline V gene. V was clipped by 6 bases and J by 2 bases, with 17 bases between them. The CDR3 spells CASSHLPGQAYEQYF. The CDR3 region has the DNA TGCGCCAGCAGTCATCTCCCGGGACAAGCCTACGAGCAGTACTTC.

There are a few counts of this clonotype. Written as DNA, the CDR3 is TGCAGTGTCGTACGACAGGGCCGGGAAAACTACGAGCAGTACTTC. Amino acid sequence: CSVVRQGRENYEQYF. The genes are TRBV20-1 and TRBJ2-7, with 7 bases identical to TRBD1. The CDR3 sequence is 15 residues long. Unmatched junction bases numbered 15, after V lost 7 bases and J lost 3 bases. The germline CDR1 and CDR2 sequences are DFQATT and SNEGSKA (reference sequence).